The T cell receptor (beta chain) under discussion was sequenced for a study of cytomegalovirus exposure and HLA in healthy donors. Across the whole study: Unique TCRs numbering approximately 80 million, obtained from HLA-typed donors, made up an early data release.

In the PCR, 60 Vbeta and 13 Jbeta primers were used. TCRdb keeps only in-frame clones here, not all; method: immunoSEQ multiplex PCR. The repertoire holds 80,000 to 100,000 clones, with roughly 73% as singletons. Points from the study as a whole: Earlier analysis yielded a pattern in which most TCR beta V segments were productive about 87% or about 30% of the time. Evidence from a later analysis indicated that most CMV-associated TCR beta chains looked HLA-restricted.

On this clone: Its cognate antigen is unknown.

Sampled while nominally healthy, donors likely had unrecorded immune exposures. The V gene lost 5 bases and the J gene lost 5 bases, with 14 bases spanning the gap. The CDR3 sequence is 14 residues long. Germline CDR1 SNHLY, CDR2 FYNNEI. The source material was PBMCs. This clonotype was sampled from a man aged 50-60 years in good health and CMV-seropositive. V usage is TRBV2 and J usage is TRBJ2-3, with a tentative D call TRBD2 (6 bases). The CDR3 protein is CASSLGTGVDTQYF. CDR3 coding DNA: TGTGCCAGCAGTCTCGGGACGGGAGTAGATACGCAGTATTTT.